This T cell receptor beta chain was captured in a study of cytomegalovirus exposure and HLA in healthy donors (dated 2017 in TCRdb). For context, the study as a whole: According to an earlier analysis of 587 of the donors, roughly 180 million T cells yielded 90 million to 130 million unique TCR beta sequences and more than 250 Gb of sequence data. An early release that covered some 640 HLA-typed donors contained about 300 gigabases of sequencing data and 85 million to 100 million unique TCR sequences. Among the roughly 380 genotyped donors, around 79% belonged to the genetic ancestry cluster associated with self-reported Caucasian donors. The study aimed to test whether cataloging public T cell receptors could reveal signatures of past pathogen exposure. The study profiled the T cell repertoires of under 700 subjects by immunosequencing and related them to cytomegalovirus serostatus. Along with the roughly 610-subject first cohort, a separate validation cohort of roughly 110 different subjects was used. To predict cytomegalovirus infection status, the study brought together high-throughput TCR immunosequencing, statistical association of individual TCRs with disease status, and machine learning. In a later analysis, previously published TCR beta repertoires from 500 to 750 donors were re-analyzed and high-resolution HLA genotyping was added so that TCR occurrence patterns could be studied. In the later analysis, no new phenotypic data were used to find candidate immune exposures; instead, reliance was placed on TCR beta sequences and their occurrence across donors. In an earlier analysis of several hundred of the donors, high-throughput TCR beta sequencing was used to judge whether each TCR beta V gene segment behaved as functional or pseudogenic. Donor age, sex, ethnicity and CMV serostatus were compiled alongside the repertoire data. Genome-wide SNP genotypes for about three fifths of the roughly 700 donors were used in a later genetic analysis, which treated that subset as a discovery cohort. All discovery cohort repertoires had been generated using a single sequencing platform. HLA typing covered class I and class II loci at four-digit resolution. The number of typed donors differed by locus: about 620-640 for A, B, C, DRB1 and DQB1; some 500 for DQA1; 606 for DPA1; and around 450 for DPB1. Four or five DR-DQ haplotypes were treated as single units for association and clustering because of strong linkage in the cohort. Among 398 genotyped donors of the cohort, an average of 235,054 unique TCR beta nucleotide sequences were sequenced per donor, around a sixth of them non-productive.

The cohort was made up of 666 healthy bone marrow donors. All cohort members were sampled while nominally healthy, although unrecorded immune exposures were likely present. The donor was CMV seronegative and belonged to the group of 352 seronegative cohort members. Each donor provided a peripheral blood sample, and peripheral blood mononuclear cells were used for TCR beta sequencing. The Qiagen DNeasy Blood Extraction Kit was used to extract genomic DNA from the blood cell samples. This clone was seen a few times. Its antigen remains unidentified. No much larger clone exists at a distance of one base, and base qualities are not known. Libraries were made using the immunoSEQ multiplex PCR assay. For the multiplex PCR, a mixture combining 60 forward primers for TCR Vbeta segments and 13 reverse primers for TCR Jbeta segments was used. The CDR3 region of rearranged TCR beta genes was amplified from genomic DNA with a multiplex PCR assay. The amplified TCR beta libraries were sequenced on the Illumina HiSeq System as 87-base-pair reads. The published analysis was carried out like this. A later analysis counted about 80 million unique TCR beta chains across the 550 to 700 repertoires, and around 9.9 million of these chains were shared by at least two donors. Raw reads were error-corrected and collapsed into unique sequences with a nearest-neighbor algorithm that merged closely related sequences to remove PCR and sequencing errors. Alignment of CDR3 sequences to IMGT reference sequences was used to assign V, D and J gene segments. For a sequence to be retained, a match of at least six nucleotides to both a V gene segment and a J gene segment was required. A rearrangement was called productive if the CDR3 had no stop codons and remained in frame with V and J, and every other rearrangement was called non-productive. Following IMGT convention, CDR3 was defined as the stretch from the second conserved V-encoded cysteine up to the conserved J-encoded phenylalanine. The earlier analysis of about 560 of the donors excluded any sequence lacking an unambiguous match to a single V gene segment. In an earlier analysis of 450 to 700 of the donors, V segments were called functional above 56.7% productive rearrangements and were called segregating when the between-donor standard deviation exceeded 5%. A statistical classification framework was developed to diagnose cytomegalovirus status using the catalog of TCR beta chain sequences. In a later analysis, V and J genes were assigned by comparing TCR nucleotide sequences against IMGT/GENE-DB human TR gene sequences. Using the TCRdist pipeline, a later analysis assigned CDR3 sequences along with most-parsimonious VDJ recombination scenarios. In a later analysis, each TCR beta chain was defined by its CDR3 amino acid sequence together with its V-gene family, and reads lacking a unique V-gene family were excluded. In a later analysis, 450 to 600 highly shared, low-generation-probability nucleotide sequences were removed to address suspected cross-contamination and a sequencing artifact. In a later analysis, a clonal expansion index was calculated for each public chain from normalized within-repertoire ranks of inferred template counts. In a later analysis, generation probabilities were computed using a VDJ recombination model fitted to out-of-frame rearrangements, and the results were checked against IGoR. In a later analysis, TCR-TCR, TCR-HLA and TCR-CMV co-occurrence was scored with hypergeometric tests, and a repertoire-size bias correction was applied to TCR pairs. False discovery rates were estimated in a later analysis by permuting HLA or CMV assignments 20 times. A later analysis grouped co-occurring TCRs with DBSCAN, adding TCRdist sequence similarity when clustering within HLA-allele-positive subsets. Co-occurrence clustering excluded repertoires with fewer than 30,000 or more than 120,000 public chains, plus five with anomalous nucleotide sharing. TCRdb re-hosts the immuneACCESS table, in-frame sequences only. Its copies lack some clones; in the studies checked, an unresolved V gene accounts for under half of them, and the cause for the rest is not known. D and trimming come from the DNA, and the V and J calls and clone size come from that table. Recorded for this sample are over 200,000 clones; 75% to 90% of them occurred a single time. Clones ranked in the top ten supply 1% of the sample.

The trim is 1 base for V and 6 bases for J, with a gap of 12 bases between the germline ends. The germline V gene encodes CDR1 LGHNA and CDR2 YSLEER. Counted from cysteine to phenylalanine, this CDR3 has 15 amino acids. Only the CDR3 DNA stays, 45 bases, in frame from base 1. Broad study findings and their caveats: The 87-base-pair reads could not distinguish some IMGT-functional V segments, including TRBV6-2 and TRBV6-3, so those segments were excluded. Broadly in line with IMGT annotations, most TCR beta V segments showed up in productive rearrangements about 87% or about 30% of the time in an earlier analysis of several hundred of the donors. In a later genetic analysis, a missense DCLRE1C variant was associated with V-gene and J-gene trimming of TCR beta chains, and the association was replicated in an independent cohort. This cohort had only TCR beta chains sequenced, and the lack of alpha or paired-chain data limited which features could be detected. Compared with the roughly 670-donor mean, donors in an Asian-associated ancestry cluster had fewer N-insertions in productive TCRs, according to a later genetic analysis. For the cohort, immune exposure information was limited to CMV serostatus. In a later analysis, most CMV-associated TCR beta chains were found to appear HLA-restricted, with HLA associations seemingly driven largely by CMV exposure. Cytomegalovirus status was reported to be diagnosed by the classifier with high specificity and sensitivity in both the original and validation cohorts. Sequencing depth was assumed to be roughly uniform across donors in the presence/absence analyses, though that assumption may not hold. According to a later analysis, parvovirus B19, influenza, CMV and Epstein-Barr virus appeared linked to several top co-occurrence clusters. Because HLA typing was missing for some donors at each locus, association tests included only the typed subset. A later analysis found that HLA-associated TCR beta chains were more clonally expanded and had lower generation probabilities than equally common non-associated chains. In a later analysis, 16,951 TCR beta sequences were associated with specific HLA alleles at a false discovery rate of 0.05. Most TCR sequences were seen in very few donors, while some public TCRs were found in many individuals. The sequencing pipeline was judged likely to have produced a cluster of highly shared sequence variants as a technical artifact. When HLA alleles, especially DR and DQ, strongly co-occurred, attributing TCR associations to individual alleles was difficult. In vitro tests confirmed that three of the cytomegalovirus-associated TCR beta chains recognize cytomegalovirus antigens. The authors suggested that the approach could potentially be generalized to other disease states and immunological phenotypes. According to a later analysis, TCR association rates differed among HLA loci, with DRB1 alleles showing the most associated TCRs and HLA-C alleles showing the fewest. Linkage disequilibrium might explain the correlated functional status among segregating V segments, but an unknown experimental factor could not be excluded. A further reported finding was that TCR beta sequences accurately predicted the HLA-A and HLA-B alleles for most subjects in the first cohort. The study listed 170 or so TCR beta chains as associated with cytomegalovirus. Some 16 rarely observed V segments, including chromosome 9 orphons, were excluded from the earlier analysis of approximately 600 of the donors because counts were too low.

Recombination joined TRBV4-3 with TRBJ1-4, with the D gene not confidently named. Sequencing used PBMCs. This receptor was taken from a woman under 30 in good health and CMV-seronegative. The DNA is TGCGCCAGCAGCCAAGGACTGGACTGGGATGAAAAACTGTTTTTT. The resulting protein is CASSQGLDWDEKLFF.